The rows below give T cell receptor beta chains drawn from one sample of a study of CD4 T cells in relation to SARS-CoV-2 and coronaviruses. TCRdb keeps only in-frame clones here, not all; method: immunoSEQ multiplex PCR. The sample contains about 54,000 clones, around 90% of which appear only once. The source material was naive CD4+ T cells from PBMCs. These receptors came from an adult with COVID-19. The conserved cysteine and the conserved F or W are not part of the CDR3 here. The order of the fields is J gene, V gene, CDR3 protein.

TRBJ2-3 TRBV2 ASSASGGAGGTDTQY
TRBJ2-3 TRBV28 ASSPTSGLVLGTDTQY
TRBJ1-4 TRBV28 ASMVGDSQKLF
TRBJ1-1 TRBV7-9 ASSQDRVPASAAF
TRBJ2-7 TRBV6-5 ASSRSVIGYEQY
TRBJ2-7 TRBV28 ASSPGVKDEQY
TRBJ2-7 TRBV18 ASSPGPSYEQY
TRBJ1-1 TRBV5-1 ASSLAGGAGTEAF
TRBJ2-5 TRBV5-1 ATAKGAEETQY
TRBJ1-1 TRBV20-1 SARVRSEAF
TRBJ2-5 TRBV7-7 ASSPIGQETQY
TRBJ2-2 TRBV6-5 ASSYSARAGTGELF
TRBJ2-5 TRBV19 ASKRQGGPQETQY
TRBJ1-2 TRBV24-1 ATSDPRQAISGYT
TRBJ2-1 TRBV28 ASSSTTSGDVFF
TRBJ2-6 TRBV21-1 ASSKVDDSGANVLT
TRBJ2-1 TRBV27 ASSPRGLAGTEQF
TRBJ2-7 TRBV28 ATVWSYEQY
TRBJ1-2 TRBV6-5 ASSYSGDYGYT
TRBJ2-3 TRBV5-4 ASSSPSGSPDTQY
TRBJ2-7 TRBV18 ASSPTREGIHEQY
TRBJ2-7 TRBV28 ASADRATYEQY
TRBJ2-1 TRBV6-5 ASNRLAGGPDEQF
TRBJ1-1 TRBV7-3 ASSLNRGTAEAF
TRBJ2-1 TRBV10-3 AISADRDYNEQF
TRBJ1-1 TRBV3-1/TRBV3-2 ASSLTGQGNTEAF
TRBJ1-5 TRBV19 ASIPSGSTGDQPQH
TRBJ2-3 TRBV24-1 ATRSGQASNTDTQY
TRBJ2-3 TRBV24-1 ATSDYRSTDTQY
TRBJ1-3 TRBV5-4 ASSSPQGAPGNTIY
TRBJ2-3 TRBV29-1 SVGQLNTDTQY
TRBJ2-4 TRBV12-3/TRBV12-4 ASSLRYKNIQY
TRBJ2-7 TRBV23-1 ASSQTRGYRSPEQY
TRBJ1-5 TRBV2 ASSAGQGSQPQH
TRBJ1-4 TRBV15 ATSSISRGRINEKLF
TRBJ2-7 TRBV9 ASSRGGGGGRYEQY
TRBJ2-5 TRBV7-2 ASTLGSSGGGHETQY
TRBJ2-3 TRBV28 ASTGAGAGIDTQY
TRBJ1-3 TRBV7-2 ASSLVQGFSGNTIY
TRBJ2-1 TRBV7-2 ASSPRTGRFRNEQF
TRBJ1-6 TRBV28 ASSLVPRGSPLH
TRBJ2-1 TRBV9 ASSVSGGGHFDEQF
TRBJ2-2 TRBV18 ASSPPFRVNTGELF
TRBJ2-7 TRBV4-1 ASSHPGLISYEQY
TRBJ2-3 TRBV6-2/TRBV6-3 ASSYRKLAVSTDTQY
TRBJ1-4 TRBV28 ASRAQGGLYEKLF
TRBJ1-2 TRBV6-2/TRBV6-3 ASSYEDFYGYT
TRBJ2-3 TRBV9 ASSAGEIMTGGLADTQY
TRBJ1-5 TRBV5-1 ASSGTVDQPQH
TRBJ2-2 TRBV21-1 ASSKEESAGELF
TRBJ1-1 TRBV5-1 ASSLEMTGSNTEAF